The clone carrying this TCR beta chain was found many times. This sample is drawn from a study of read filtering for tumor transcriptome and immune sequencing. V gave up 6 bases and J gave up 5 bases; unmatched junction bases: 8. CDR1 and CDR2 from the germline V gene are SGHTA and FQGNSA. The CDR3 runs 14 residues. The library was built from roughly 400 ng RNA with molecular barcoded adaptors for alpha/delta and beta/gamma chains. Via MiXCR, TCRdb re-called the reads, giving one row per CDR3 protein. The sample carries 60,000 or so distinct CDR3 sequences, roughly a fifth recorded once. At the time of active disease, bone marrow was collected from every patient.

The sequence was collected from a donor aged 40 or over with multiple myeloma. Sequencing was done on a sample of a population of CD138-negative cells sorted from bone marrow. This sequence joins TRBV7-2 and TRBJ2-3, with 7 positions matching TRBD1. The CDR3 loop reads CASRQGWDGDTQYF. The CDR3 DNA follows: TGTGCCAGCAGACAGGGGTGGGATGGAGATACGCAGTATTTT. Looking up the rest from reference TRBV7-2 and TRBJ2-3 gives the full variable domain: GAGVSQSPSNKVTEKGKDVELRCDPISGHTALYWYRQSLGQGLEFLIYFQGNSAPDKSGLPSDRFSAERTGGSVSTLTIQRTQQEDSAVYLCASRQGWDGDTQYFGPGTRLTVL.